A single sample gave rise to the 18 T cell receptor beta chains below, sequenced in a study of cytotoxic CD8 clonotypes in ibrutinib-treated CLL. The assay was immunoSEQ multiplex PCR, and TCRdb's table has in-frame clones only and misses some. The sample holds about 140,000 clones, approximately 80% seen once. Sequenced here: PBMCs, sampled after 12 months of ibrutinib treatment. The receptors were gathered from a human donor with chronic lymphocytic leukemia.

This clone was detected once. CDR3 loop: CASSLIQETQYF. The DNA of the CDR3 is TGTGCCAGCAGTTTGATCCAAGAGACCCAGTACTTC. The rearrangement joins TRBV27 to TRBJ2-5, with D unresolved. Trimming took off 3 bases at V and 1 base at J, with 3 bases between the two ends. This CDR3 spans 12 amino acids. Germline V lookup: CDR1 MNHEY, CDR2 SMNVEV (reference sequence).

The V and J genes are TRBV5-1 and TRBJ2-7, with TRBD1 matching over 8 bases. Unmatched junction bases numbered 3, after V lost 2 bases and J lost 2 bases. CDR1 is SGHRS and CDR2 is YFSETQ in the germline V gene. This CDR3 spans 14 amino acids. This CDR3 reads CASSLQGGTYEQYF. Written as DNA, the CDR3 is TGCGCCAGCAGCTTACAGGGGGGTACCTACGAGCAGTACTTC.

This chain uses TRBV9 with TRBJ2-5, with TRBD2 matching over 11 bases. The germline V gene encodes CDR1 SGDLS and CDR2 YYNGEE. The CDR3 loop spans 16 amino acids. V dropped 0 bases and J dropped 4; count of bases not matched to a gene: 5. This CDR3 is CASSVVAGGPLETQYF. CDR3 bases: TGTGCCAGCAGCGTAGTAGCGGGGGGGCCTCTAGAGACCCAGTACTTC.

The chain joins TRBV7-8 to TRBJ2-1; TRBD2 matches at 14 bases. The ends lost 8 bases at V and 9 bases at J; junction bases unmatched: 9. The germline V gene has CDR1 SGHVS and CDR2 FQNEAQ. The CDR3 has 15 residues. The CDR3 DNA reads TGTGCCAGCGGAGCGGGACTAGCGGGAGTTCTTGAGCAGTTCTTC. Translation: CASGAGLAGVLEQFF.

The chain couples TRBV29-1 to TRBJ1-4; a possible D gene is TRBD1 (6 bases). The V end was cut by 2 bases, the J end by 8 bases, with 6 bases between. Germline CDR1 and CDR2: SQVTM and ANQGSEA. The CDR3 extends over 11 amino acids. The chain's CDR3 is CSVEQGEKLFF. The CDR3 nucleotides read TGCAGCGTTGAACAGGGGGAAAAACTGTTTTTT.

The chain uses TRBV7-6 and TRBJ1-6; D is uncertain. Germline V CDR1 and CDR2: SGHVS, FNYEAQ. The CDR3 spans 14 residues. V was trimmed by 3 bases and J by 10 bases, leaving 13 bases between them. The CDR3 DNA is TGTGCCAGCAGCTTCCAGACGATGGGCTCACCCCTCCACTTT. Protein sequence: CASSFQTMGSPLHF.

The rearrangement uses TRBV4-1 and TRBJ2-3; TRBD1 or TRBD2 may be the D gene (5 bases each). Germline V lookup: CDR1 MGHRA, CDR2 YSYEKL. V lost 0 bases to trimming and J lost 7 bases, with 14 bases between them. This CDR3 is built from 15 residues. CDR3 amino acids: CASSQDRGTENTQYF. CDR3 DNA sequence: TGCGCCAGCAGCCAAGATAGAGGGACGGAAAATACGCAGTATTTT.

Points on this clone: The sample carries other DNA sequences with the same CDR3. This CDR3 reads CASSSRGWYEQYF. As DNA, the CDR3 is TGTGCCAGCAGCTCTAGGGGGTGGTACGAGCAGTACTTC. The chain employs TRBV9 and TRBJ2-7; TRBD1 might be the D (6 bases). The CDR3 spans 13 residues. The V end lost 4 bases, the J end lost 4 bases, and 12 bases lay between the germline ends. Germline V lookup: CDR1 SGDLS, CDR2 YYNGEE.

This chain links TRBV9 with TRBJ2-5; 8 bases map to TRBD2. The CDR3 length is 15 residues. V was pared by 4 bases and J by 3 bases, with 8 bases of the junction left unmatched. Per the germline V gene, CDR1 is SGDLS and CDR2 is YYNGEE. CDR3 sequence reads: CASSFGGAGEETQYF. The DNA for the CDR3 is TGTGCCAGCAGCTTTGGGGGAGCGGGAGAAGAGACCCAGTACTTC. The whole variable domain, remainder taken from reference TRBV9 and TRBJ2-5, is DSGVTQTPKHLITATGQRVTLRCSPRSGDLSVYWYQQSLDQGLQFLIQYYNGEERAKGNILERFSAQQFPDLHSELNLSSLELGDSALYFCASSFGGAGEETQYFGPGTRLLVL.

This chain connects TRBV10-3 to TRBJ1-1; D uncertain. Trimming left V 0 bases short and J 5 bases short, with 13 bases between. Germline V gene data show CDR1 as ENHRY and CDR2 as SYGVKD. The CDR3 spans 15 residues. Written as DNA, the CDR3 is TGTGCCATCAGTGAGTCAGTCGGGCTTAAGACTGAAGCTTTCTTT. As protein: CAISESVGLKTEAFF.

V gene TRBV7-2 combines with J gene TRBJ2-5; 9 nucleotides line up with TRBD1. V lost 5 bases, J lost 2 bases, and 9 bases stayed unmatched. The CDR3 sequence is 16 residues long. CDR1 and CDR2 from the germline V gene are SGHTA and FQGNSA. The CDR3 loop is CASSGTLGTGQETQYF. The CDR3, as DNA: TGTGCCAGCAGCGGAACTCTTGGGACAGGGCAAGAGACCCAGTACTTC.

CDR3 region: CASSERTTEAFF. The CDR3 region has the DNA TGTGCCAGCAGTGAACGGACCACTGAAGCTTTCTTT. This chain links TRBV25-1 with TRBJ1-1; D gene unclear. Germline CDR1 reads MGHDK; CDR2 reads SYGVNS. V lost 2 bases to trimming and J lost 4 bases, with 5 bases between them. The CDR3 sequence is 12 residues long.

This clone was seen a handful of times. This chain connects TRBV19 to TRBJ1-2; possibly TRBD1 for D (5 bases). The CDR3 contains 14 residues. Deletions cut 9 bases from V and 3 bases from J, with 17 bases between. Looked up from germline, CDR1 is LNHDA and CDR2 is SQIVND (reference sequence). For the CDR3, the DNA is TGTGCCAGCAGGGCCTCCAACGTTTACTATGGCTACACCTTC. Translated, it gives CASRASNVYYGYTF.

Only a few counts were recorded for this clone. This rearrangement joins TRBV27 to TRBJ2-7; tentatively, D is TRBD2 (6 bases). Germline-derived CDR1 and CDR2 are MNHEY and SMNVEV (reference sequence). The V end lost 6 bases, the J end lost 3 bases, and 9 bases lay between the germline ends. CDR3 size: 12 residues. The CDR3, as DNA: TGTGCCAGCAGCGGAGCGGGCTACGAGCAGTACTTC. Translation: CASSGAGYEQYF.

The CDR3 here is CASSSKAALGHGTDTQYF. CDR3 DNA: TGTGCCAGCAGCTCCAAAGCCGCCCTGGGGCACGGCACAGATACGCAGTATTTT. The rearrangement joins TRBV13 to TRBJ2-3; tentatively, D is TRBD1 (5 bases). CDR1 and CDR2 (germline): PRHDT, FYEKMQ (reference sequence). V dropped 4 bases and J dropped 1 base, with 21 bases sitting between them. This CDR3 comprises 18 residues.

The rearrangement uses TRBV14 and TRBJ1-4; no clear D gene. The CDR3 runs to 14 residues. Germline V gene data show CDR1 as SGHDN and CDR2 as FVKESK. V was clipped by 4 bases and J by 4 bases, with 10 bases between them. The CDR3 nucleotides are TGTGCCAGCAGCCCCTCGGCGATTAATGAAAAACTGTTTTTT. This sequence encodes CASSPSAINEKLFF.

The CDR3 sequence is CASSHGGHILDEQFF. The CDR3 DNA sequence: TGTGCCAGCTCACATGGGGGGCATATTTTAGATGAGCAGTTCTTC. The genes are TRBV18 and TRBJ2-1; perhaps D is TRBD1 or TRBD2 (6 bases each). The V gene's germline CDR1 is KGHSH and CDR2 LQKENI. V lost 4 bases to trimming and J lost 8 bases, with 18 bases between them. This CDR3 spans 15 amino acids.

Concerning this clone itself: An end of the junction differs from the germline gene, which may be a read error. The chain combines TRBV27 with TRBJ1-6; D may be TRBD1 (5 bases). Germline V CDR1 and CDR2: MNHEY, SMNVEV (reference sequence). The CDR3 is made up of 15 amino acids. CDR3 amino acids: CASTLGTSYNSPLHF. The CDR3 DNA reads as TGTGCCAGCACTTTAGGGACTTCATATAATTCACCCCTCCACTTT.